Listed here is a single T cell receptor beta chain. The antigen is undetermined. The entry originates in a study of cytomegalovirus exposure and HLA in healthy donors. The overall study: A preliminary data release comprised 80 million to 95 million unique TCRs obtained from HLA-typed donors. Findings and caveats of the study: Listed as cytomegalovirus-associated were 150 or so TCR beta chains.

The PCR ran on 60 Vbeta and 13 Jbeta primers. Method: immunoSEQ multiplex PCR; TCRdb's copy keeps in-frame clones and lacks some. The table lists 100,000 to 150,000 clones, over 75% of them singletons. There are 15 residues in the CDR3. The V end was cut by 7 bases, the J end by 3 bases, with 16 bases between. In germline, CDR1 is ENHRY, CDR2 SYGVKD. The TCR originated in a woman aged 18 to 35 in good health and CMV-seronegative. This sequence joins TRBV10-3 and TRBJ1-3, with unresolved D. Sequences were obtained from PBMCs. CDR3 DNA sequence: TGTGCCATCAACGGAGGTGGAAGATTTGGAAACACCATATATTTT. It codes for CAINGGGRFGNTIYF.